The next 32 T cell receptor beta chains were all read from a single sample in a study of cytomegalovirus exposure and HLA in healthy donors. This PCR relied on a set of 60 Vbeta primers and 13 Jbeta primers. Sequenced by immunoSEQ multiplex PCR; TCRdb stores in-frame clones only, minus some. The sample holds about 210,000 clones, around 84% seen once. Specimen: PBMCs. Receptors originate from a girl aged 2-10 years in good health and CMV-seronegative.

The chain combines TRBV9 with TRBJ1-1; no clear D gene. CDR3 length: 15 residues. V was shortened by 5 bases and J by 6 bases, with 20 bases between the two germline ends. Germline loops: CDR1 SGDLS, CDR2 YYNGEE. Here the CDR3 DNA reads TGTGCCAGCAGTCCTAGACGGTTGGAGGTCCCTGAAGCTTTCTTT. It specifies CASSPRRLEVPEAFF.

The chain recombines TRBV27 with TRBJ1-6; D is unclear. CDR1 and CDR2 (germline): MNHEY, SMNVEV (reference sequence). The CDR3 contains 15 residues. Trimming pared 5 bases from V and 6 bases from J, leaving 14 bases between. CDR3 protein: CASSAEGWGNSPLHF. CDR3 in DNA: TGTGCCAGCAGTGCGGAGGGCTGGGGTAATTCACCCCTCCACTTT.

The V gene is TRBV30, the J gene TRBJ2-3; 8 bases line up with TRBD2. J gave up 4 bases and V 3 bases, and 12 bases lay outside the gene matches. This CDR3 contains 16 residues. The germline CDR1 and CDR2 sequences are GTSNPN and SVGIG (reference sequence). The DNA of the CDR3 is TGTGCCTGGAGCATCGGGTTCCTCGGGGGGGCAGATACGCAGTATTTT. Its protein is CAWSIGFLGGADTQYF.

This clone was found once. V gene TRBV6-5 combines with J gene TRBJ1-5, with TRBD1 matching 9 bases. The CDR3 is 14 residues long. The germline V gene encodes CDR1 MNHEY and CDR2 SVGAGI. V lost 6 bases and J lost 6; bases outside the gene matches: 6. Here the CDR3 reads CASREQGAAQPQHF. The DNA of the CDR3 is TGTGCCAGCAGGGAACAGGGGGCGGCTCAGCCCCAGCATTTT.

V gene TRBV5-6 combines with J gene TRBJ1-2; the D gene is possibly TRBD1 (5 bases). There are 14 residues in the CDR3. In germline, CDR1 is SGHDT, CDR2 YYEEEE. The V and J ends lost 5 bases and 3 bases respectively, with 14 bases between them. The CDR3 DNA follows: TGTGCCAGCAGGTCCGCGGGGGATTACTATGGCTACACCTTC. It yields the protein CASRSAGDYYGYTF.

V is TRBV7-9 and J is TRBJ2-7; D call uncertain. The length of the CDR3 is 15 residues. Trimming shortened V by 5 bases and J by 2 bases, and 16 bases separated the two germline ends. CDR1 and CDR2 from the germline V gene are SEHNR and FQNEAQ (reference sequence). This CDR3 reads CASSPPGEAAYEQYF. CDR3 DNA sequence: TGTGCCAGCAGCCCCCCCGGCGAGGCAGCCTACGAGCAGTACTTC.

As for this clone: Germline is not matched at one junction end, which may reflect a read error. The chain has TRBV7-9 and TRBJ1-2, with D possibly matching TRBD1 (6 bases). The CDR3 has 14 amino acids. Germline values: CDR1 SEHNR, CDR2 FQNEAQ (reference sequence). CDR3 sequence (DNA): TGTTCCAGCAGGTCGGGAGGGGGAGAATATGGCTACACCTTC. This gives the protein CSSRSGGGEYGYTF.

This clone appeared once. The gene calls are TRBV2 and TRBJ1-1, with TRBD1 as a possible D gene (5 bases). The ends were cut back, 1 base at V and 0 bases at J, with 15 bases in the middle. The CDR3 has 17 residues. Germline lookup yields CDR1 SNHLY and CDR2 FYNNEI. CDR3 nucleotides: TGTGCCAGCAGTGAAGTGAGGGTGCGGGGGATGAACACTGAAGCTTTCTTT. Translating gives CASSEVRVRGMNTEAFF.

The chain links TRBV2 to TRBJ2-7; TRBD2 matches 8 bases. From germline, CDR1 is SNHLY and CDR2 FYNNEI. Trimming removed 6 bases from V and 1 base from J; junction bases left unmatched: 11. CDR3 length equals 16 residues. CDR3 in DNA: TGTGCCAGCAGCGTCACCGGGGGGGTTTTTTCCTACGAGCAGTACTTC. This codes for CASSVTGGVFSYEQYF.

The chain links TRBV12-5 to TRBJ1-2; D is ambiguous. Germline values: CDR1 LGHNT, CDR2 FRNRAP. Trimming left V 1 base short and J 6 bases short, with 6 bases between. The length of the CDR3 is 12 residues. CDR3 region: CASGLAGDGYTF. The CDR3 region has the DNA TGTGCTAGTGGTTTGGCCGGGGATGGCTACACCTTC.

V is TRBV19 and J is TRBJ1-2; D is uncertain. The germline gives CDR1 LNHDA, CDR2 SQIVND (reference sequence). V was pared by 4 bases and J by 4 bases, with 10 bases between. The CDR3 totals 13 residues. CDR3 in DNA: TGTGCCAGTAGTACCCACTCGAGCTATGGCTACACCTTC. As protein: CASSTHSSYGYTF.

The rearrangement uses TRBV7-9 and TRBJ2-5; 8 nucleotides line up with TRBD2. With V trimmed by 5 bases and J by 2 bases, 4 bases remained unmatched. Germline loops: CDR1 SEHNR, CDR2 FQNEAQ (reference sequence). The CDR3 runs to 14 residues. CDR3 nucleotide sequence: TGTGCCAGCAGCGCCGTAGCGGGGCAAGAGACCCAGTACTTC. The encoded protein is CASSAVAGQETQYF.

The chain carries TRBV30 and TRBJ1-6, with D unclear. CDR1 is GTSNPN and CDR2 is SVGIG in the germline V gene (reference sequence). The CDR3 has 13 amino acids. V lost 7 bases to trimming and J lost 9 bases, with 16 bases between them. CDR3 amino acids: CASKTTPISPLHF. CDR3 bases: TGTGCCTCTAAGACAACCCCGATTTCACCCCTCCACTTT.

CDR3 sequence: CASSGGQKLVNTEAFF. CDR3 coding DNA: TGCGCCAGCAGCGGGGGACAGAAACTAGTGAACACTGAAGCTTTCTTT. The genes are TRBV5-1 and TRBJ1-1; 7 nucleotides line up with TRBD1. This CDR3 has 16 residues. V shed 4 bases and J 0 bases; nucleotides not matched to a gene: 9. Germline V gives CDR1 SGHRS, CDR2 YFSETQ.

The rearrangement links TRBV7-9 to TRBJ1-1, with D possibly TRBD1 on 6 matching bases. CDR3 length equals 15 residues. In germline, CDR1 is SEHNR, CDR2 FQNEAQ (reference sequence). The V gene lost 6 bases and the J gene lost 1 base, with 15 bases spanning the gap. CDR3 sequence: CASRSAGTRNTEAFF. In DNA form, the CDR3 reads TGTGCCAGCAGATCGGCCGGGACAAGGAACACTGAAGCTTTCTTT.

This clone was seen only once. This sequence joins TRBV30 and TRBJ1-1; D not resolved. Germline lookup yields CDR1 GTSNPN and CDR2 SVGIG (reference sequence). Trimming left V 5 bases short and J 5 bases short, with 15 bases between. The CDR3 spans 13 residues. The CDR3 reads CAWERAGRTEAFF. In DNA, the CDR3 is TGTGCCTGGGAGAGGGCGGGGAGAACTGAAGCTTTCTTT.

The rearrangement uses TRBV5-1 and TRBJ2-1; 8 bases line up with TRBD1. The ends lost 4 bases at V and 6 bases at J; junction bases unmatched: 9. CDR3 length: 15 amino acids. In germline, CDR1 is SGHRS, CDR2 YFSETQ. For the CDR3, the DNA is TGCGCCAGCAGCCAACAGGGGGACCTAACCAATGAGCAGTTCTTC. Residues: CASSQQGDLTNEQFF.

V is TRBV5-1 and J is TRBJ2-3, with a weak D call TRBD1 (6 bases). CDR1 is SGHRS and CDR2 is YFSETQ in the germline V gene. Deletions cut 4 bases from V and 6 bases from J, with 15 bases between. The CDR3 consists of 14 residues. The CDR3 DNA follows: TGCGCCAGCAGCGTACAGTCAGGGGCCGATACGCAGTATTTT. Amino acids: CASSVQSGADTQYF.

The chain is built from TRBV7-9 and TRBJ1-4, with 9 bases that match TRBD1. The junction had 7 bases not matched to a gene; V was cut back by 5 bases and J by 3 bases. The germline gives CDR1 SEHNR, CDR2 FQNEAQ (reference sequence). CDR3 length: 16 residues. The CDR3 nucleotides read TGTGCCAGCAGCGCTCAACAGGGGGCGGCTAATGAAAAACTGTTTTTT. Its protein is CASSAQQGAANEKLFF.

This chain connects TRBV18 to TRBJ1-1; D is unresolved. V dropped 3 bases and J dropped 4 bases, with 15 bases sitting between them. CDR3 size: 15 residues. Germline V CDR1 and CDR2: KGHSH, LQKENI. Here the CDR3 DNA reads TGTGCCAGCTCACCTAACTCCCGGAGGTTCACTGAAGCTTTCTTT. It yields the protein CASSPNSRRFTEAFF.

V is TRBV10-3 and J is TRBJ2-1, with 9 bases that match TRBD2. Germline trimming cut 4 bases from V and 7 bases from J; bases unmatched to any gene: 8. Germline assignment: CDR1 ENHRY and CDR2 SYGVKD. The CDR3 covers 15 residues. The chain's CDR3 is CAISVAEGLANEQFF. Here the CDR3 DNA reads TGTGCCATCAGTGTCGCTGAGGGACTAGCAAATGAGCAGTTCTTC.

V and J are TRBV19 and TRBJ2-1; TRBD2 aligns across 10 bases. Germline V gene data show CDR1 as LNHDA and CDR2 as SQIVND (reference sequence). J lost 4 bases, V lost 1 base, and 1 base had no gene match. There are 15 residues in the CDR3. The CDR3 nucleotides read TGTGCCAGTAGTATAGCTAGCGGGAGTTACAATGAGCAGTTCTTC. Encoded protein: CASSIASGSYNEQFF.

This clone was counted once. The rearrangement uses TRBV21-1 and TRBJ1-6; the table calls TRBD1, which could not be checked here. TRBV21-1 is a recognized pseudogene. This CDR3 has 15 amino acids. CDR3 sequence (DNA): TGTGCCAGCACCAAAAAACAGGGTTACAAATCACCCCTCCACTTT. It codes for CASTKKQGYKSPLHF.

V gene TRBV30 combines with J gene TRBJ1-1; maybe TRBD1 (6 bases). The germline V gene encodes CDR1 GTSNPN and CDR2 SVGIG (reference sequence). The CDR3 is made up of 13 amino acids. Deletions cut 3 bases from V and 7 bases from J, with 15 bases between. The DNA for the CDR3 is TGTGCCTGGAGCCAACTCCAGGGGCGTGAAGCTTTCTTT. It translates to CAWSQLQGREAFF.

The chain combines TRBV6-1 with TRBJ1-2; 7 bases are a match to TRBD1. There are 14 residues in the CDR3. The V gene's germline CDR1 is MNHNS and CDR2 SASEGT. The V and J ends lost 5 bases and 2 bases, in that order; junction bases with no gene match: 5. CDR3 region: CASSLPTGNYGYTF. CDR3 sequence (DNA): TGTGCCAGCAGTCTTCCGACAGGGAACTATGGCTACACCTTC.

CDR3 amino acids: CASSLTGSTPYGYTF. The DNA of the CDR3 is TGTGCCAGCAGCTTAACAGGCTCTACCCCCTATGGCTACACCTTC. V and J are TRBV7-9 and TRBJ1-2; possibly TRBD1 for D (5 bases). V gave up 2 bases and J gave up 4 bases, with 14 bases separating them. The CDR3 has 15 amino acids. Germline CDR1 is SEHNR and CDR2 is FQNEAQ (reference sequence).

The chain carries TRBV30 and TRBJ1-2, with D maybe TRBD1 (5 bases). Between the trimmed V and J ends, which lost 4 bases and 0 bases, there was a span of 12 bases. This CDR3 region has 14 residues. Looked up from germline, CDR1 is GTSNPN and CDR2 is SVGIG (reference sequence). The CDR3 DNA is TGTGCCTGGAAAAATCCAGGGTCTAACTATGGCTACACCTTC. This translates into CAWKNPGSNYGYTF. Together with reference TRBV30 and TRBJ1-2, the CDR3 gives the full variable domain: SQTIHQWPATLVQPVGSPLSLECTVEGTSNPNLYWYRQAAGRGLQLLFYSVGIGQISSEVPQNLSASRPQDRQFILSSKKLLLSDSGFYLCAWKNPGSNYGYTFGSGTRLTVV.

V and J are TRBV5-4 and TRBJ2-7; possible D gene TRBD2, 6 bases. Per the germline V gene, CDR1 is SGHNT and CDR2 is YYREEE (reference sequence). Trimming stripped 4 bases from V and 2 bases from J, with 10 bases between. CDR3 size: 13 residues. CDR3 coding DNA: TGTGCCAGCAGCGGCGGGGAGACCTACGAGCAGTACTTC. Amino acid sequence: CASSGGETYEQYF. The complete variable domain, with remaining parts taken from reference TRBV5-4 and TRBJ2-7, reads ETGVTQSPTHLIKTRGQQVTLRCSSQSGHNTVSWYQQALGQGPQFIFQYYREEENGRGNFPPRFSGLQFPNYSSELNVNALELDDSALYLCASSGGETYEQYFGPGTRLTVT.

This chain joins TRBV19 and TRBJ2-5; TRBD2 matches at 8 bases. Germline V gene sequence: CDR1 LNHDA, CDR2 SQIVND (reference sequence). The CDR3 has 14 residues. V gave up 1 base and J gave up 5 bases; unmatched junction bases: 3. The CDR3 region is CASSIAGGRETQYF. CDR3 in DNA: TGTGCCAGTAGTATAGCGGGGGGGAGGGAGACCCAGTACTTC.

For the CDR3, the DNA is TGTGCCAGTAGTACCTCCAGCGGGATTCGGAGGGCCTACAATGAGCAGTTCTTC. Its protein product is CASSTSSGIRRAYNEQFF. V is TRBV19 and J is TRBJ2-1, with 7 bases matching TRBD2. J lost 2 bases, V lost 4 bases, and 14 bases had no gene match. Germline V gene data show CDR1 as LNHDA and CDR2 as SQIVND (reference sequence). This CDR3 is 18 amino acids long.

The CDR3 DNA reads as TGCGCCAGCAGCTTGGCCGGCCTAGCGGAGCAGTTCTTC. It is translated as CASSLAGLAEQFF. The chain combines TRBV5-1 with TRBJ2-1; TRBD2 is a possible D gene (6 bases). Per germline, CDR1 SGHRS and CDR2 YFSETQ. V dropped 0 bases and J dropped 10 bases, with 11 bases sitting between them. CDR3 length equals 13 residues.

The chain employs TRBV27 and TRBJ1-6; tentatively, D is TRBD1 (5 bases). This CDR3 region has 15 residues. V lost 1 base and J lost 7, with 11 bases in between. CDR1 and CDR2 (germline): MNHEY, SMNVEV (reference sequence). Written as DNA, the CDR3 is TGTGCCAGCAGTTTATGGTCAGGGCCCAATTCACCCCTCCACTTT. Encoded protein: CASSLWSGPNSPLHF.